Presented here are 8 T cell receptor beta chains from one specimen sequenced in a study of early T cells in non-severe SARS-CoV-2 infection. In TCRdb, the 5' RACE reads were re-called with MiXCR into one record per CDR3 protein. The table records tens of thousands of distinct CDR3 sequences, 5.5% to 6.5% of them present only once. The sequenced material came from whole blood. These receptors originate from an adult who was a healthcare worker with PCR-confirmed SARS-CoV-2 infection or an uninfected control (not recorded which).

The gene calls are TRBV27 and TRBJ2-6; a weak D match, TRBD1 (5 bases). The germline gives CDR1 MNHEY, CDR2 SMNVEV (reference sequence). The CDR3 runs to 21 residues. Trimming pared 0 bases from V and 0 bases from J, leaving 21 bases between. CDR3 nucleotides: TGTGCCAGCAGTTTATCGAACCTGGGGCTCAAACCCCTCTCTGGGGCCAACGTCCTGACTTTC. It yields the protein CASSLSNLGLKPLSGANVLTF.

This clonotype occurred many times. The gene calls are TRBV9 and TRBJ2-7; D is unclear. Trimming took off 0 bases at V and 1 base at J, with 5 bases between the two ends. The CDR3 has 13 residues. Germline V gene sequence: CDR1 SGDLS, CDR2 YYNGEE. The CDR3 DNA reads TGTGCCAGCAGCGTAGCTCCTTCCTACGAGCAGTACTTC. It translates to CASSVAPSYEQYF.

The chain combines TRBV27 with TRBJ2-3; the D gene is possibly TRBD2 (6 bases). Trimming stripped 3 bases from V and 5 bases from J, with 15 bases between. CDR3 size: 15 residues. Per germline, CDR1 MNHEY and CDR2 SMNVEV (reference sequence). CDR3 in amino acids: CASSFTGVNIDTQYF. CDR3 sequence (DNA): TGTGCCAGCAGTTTCACGGGGGTGAACATAGATACGCAGTATTTT.

This clonotype was seen a handful of times. The V and J genes are TRBV7-3 and TRBJ2-4; 8 bases are shared with TRBD1. Per germline, CDR1 SGHTA and CDR2 FQGTGA. This CDR3 contains 16 residues. The V and J ends lost 0 bases and 4 bases, in that order; junction bases with no gene match: 5. The CDR3 reads CASSLTPGGGKNIQYF. DNA of the CDR3: TGTGCCAGCAGCTTAACCCCAGGGGGCGGAAAAAACATTCAGTACTTC.

This clonotype was detected a few times. The V gene is TRBV12-3 or TRBV12-4, the J gene TRBJ2-1; D tentatively reads TRBD1 or TRBD2 (5 bases each). V gave up 6 bases and J gave up 6 bases, with 9 bases separating them. This CDR3 region has 12 residues. The CDR3: CASRRDLNEQFF. The CDR3 DNA is TGTGCCAGCAGAAGGGACCTCAATGAGCAGTTCTTC.

The chain recombines TRBV20-1 with TRBJ2-7; D unresolved. The ends were cut back, 3 bases at V and 6 bases at J, with 15 bases in the middle. This CDR3 is 13 amino acids long. In germline, CDR1 is DFQATT, CDR2 SNEGSKA (reference sequence). CDR3 sequence reads: CSASRSGIPEQYF. CDR3 nucleotide sequence: TGCAGTGCTAGCCGTAGTGGGATTCCCGAGCAGTACTTC.

This clonotype was counted between two and nine times. The chain is built from TRBV2 and TRBJ2-2; the match to TRBD1 covers 8 bases. Germline V gives CDR1 SNHLY, CDR2 FYNNEI. V was clipped by 9 bases and J by 5 bases; unmatched bases: 11. This CDR3 is 15 amino acids long. The CDR3 DNA sequence: TGTGCCAGGACCCCGGAGACAGGGGTTACCGGGGAGCTGTTTTTT. Translated, it gives CARTPETGVTGELFF.

The CDR3 reads CASSRRSWDGYTF. Written as DNA, the CDR3 is TGTGCCAGCAGCCGGAGATCCTGGGACGGCTACACCTTC. The rearrangement joins TRBV14 to TRBJ1-2, with D possibly being TRBD1 (5 bases). The length of the CDR3 is 13 residues. The ends were cut back, 4 bases at V and 8 bases at J, with 14 bases in the middle. Looked up from germline, CDR1 is SGHDN and CDR2 is FVKESK. The whole variable domain, filled in from reference TRBV14 and TRBJ1-2, reads EAGVTQFPSHSVIEKGQTVTLRCDPISGHDNLYWYRRVMGKEIKFLLHFVKESKQDESGMPNNRFLAERTGGTYSTLKVQPAELEDSGVYFCASSRRSWDGYTFGSGTRLTVV.